The 27 T cell receptor beta chains listed next were all sequenced from one sample in a study of patients and donors after allogeneic stem cell transplantation. TCRdb reanalysed the RT-PCR reads using MiXCR and keeps one entry per CDR3 protein. Of 150,000 to 200,000 distinct CDR3 sequences in the sample, approximately 30% were seen once. The material sequenced was blood, either unsorted or a sorted T cell fraction (not recorded which). These receptors all stem from a human donor who was either an allogeneic HSCT recipient or a stem cell or donor lymphocyte infusion donor (not recorded which). It is not recorded whose cells these are; they may come from a transplant donor.

The chain couples TRBV9 to TRBJ2-1; no definite D call. Germline assignment: CDR1 SGDLS and CDR2 YYNGEE. CDR3 length: 14 residues. Trimming left V 0 bases short and J 7 bases short, with 11 bases between. The CDR3 spells CASSVAQLGNEQFF. CDR3 nucleotides: TGTGCCAGCAGCGTAGCTCAACTGGGTAATGAGCAGTTCTTC.

The J gene is TRBJ2-7, the V gene TRBV10-3; the D gene could be TRBD1 or TRBD2 (5 bases each). The CDR3 is made up of 13 amino acids. Germline V gene lookup returns CDR1 ENHRY and CDR2 SYGVKD. Trimming stripped 0 bases from V and 4 bases from J, with 7 bases between. Here the CDR3 DNA reads TGTGCCATCAGTGAGTCGGGGGAGTACGAGCAGTACTTC. It encodes CAISESGEYEQYF.

This clonotype was recorded only once. The rearrangement joins TRBV7-6 to TRBJ2-1, with 7 bases that match TRBD1. Germline CDR1 reads SGHVS; CDR2 reads FNYEAQ. The V and J ends lost 3 bases and 3 bases, in that order; junction bases with no gene match: 5. The CDR3 covers 15 residues. Here the CDR3 reads CASSFRQGFYNEQFF. The CDR3 DNA reads TGTGCCAGCAGCTTCAGACAGGGCTTCTACAATGAGCAGTTCTTC. Drawing the rest from reference TRBV7-6 and TRBJ2-1, the complete variable domain is GAGVSQSPRYKVTKRGQDVALRCDPISGHVSLYWYRQALGQGPEFLTYFNYEAQQDKSGLPNDRFSAERPEGSISTLTIQRTEQRDSAMYRCASSFRQGFYNEQFFGPGTRLTVL.

This chain joins TRBV5-6 and TRBJ2-3; D gene ambiguous. The CDR3 spans 16 residues. V was trimmed by 0 bases and J by 4 bases, leaving 15 bases between them. The V gene's germline CDR1 is SGHDT and CDR2 YYEEEE. Here the CDR3 reads CASSLELVGFPDTQYF. CDR3 nucleotides: TGTGCCAGCAGCTTGGAGCTAGTCGGGTTCCCAGATACGCAGTATTTT. The complete variable domain, with remaining parts taken from reference TRBV5-6 and TRBJ2-3, reads DAGVTQSPTHLIKTRGQQVTLRCSPKSGHDTVSWYQQALGQGPQFIFQYYEEEERQRGNFPDRFSGHQFPNYSSELNVNALLLGDSALYLCASSLELVGFPDTQYFGPGTRLTVL.

The chain employs TRBV5-6 and TRBJ2-1; 7 bases match TRBD2. Germline V gene data show CDR1 as SGHDT and CDR2 as YYEEEE. Losses at the gene ends were 4 bases for V and 6 bases for J; bases not matched to a gene: 16. This CDR3 contains 17 residues. This CDR3 is CASSPFRRTRLVNEQFF. The CDR3 DNA is TGTGCCAGCAGCCCATTTCGCAGGACTAGGCTAGTCAATGAGCAGTTCTTC.

DNA for the CDR3: TGCGCCAGCAGCTTAATCGCGGGTGGGACCTACGAGCAGTACTTC. Its protein is CASSLIAGGTYEQYF. The chain is built from TRBV5-1 and TRBJ2-7, with a tentative D call TRBD2 (5 bases). The V end was cut by 2 bases, the J end by 2 bases, with 14 bases between. The CDR3 is 15 amino acids. Germline-derived CDR1 and CDR2 are SGHRS and YFSETQ.

V is TRBV29-1 and J is TRBJ2-1; D unresolved. Deletions cut 7 bases from V and 7 bases from J, with 20 bases between. Germline-derived CDR1 and CDR2 are SQVTM and ANQGSEA. This CDR3 is built from 14 residues. The CDR3 loop is CSARRAINGNEQFF. The CDR3 nucleotides are TGCAGCGCACGCCGGGCCATTAATGGGAATGAGCAGTTCTTC.

The V gene is TRBV7-2, the J gene TRBJ2-5; D is undetermined. This CDR3 has 12 amino acids. V lost 3 bases, J lost 4 bases, and 6 bases lay in between. Per germline, CDR1 SGHTA and CDR2 FQGNSA. CDR3: CASSFGGETQYF. The CDR3 coding sequence is TGTGCCAGCAGCTTTGGTGGAGAGACCCAGTACTTC.

This clonotype has just a few counts. V gene TRBV9 combines with J gene TRBJ1-2, with 7 positions matching TRBD1. This CDR3 has 15 amino acids. Germline CDR1 is SGDLS and CDR2 is YYNGEE. Trimming removed 0 bases from V and 4 bases from J; junction bases left unmatched: 6. CDR3 in amino acids: CASSVEGASFYGYTF. The CDR3 nucleotides read TGTGCCAGCAGCGTAGAGGGGGCGTCCTTCTATGGCTACACCTTC.

This chain joins TRBV10-3 and TRBJ2-7, with a possible D match to TRBD2 (5 bases). The germline V and J ends were trimmed by 5 bases and 2 bases, with 10 bases remaining between them. CDR3 length: 13 residues. Germline V lookup: CDR1 ENHRY, CDR2 SYGVKD. The chain's CDR3 is CAISRTPTYEQYF. The CDR3 region has the DNA TGTGCCATCAGTAGGACTCCTACCTACGAGCAGTACTTC.

J is TRBJ2-4 and V is TRBV4-1; D gene unclear. V lost 4 bases, J lost 0 bases, and 19 bases lay in between. This CDR3 spans 18 amino acids. From germline, CDR1 is MGHRA and CDR2 YSYEKL. The CDR3 nucleotides read TGCGCCAGCAGCCTAGGCCGGTCGGTTTCACTAGCCAAAAACATTCAGTACTTC. This translates into CASSLGRSVSLAKNIQYF.

This clonotype was seen only a few times. The chain joins TRBV6-5 to TRBJ2-7; D uncertain. This CDR3 is built from 14 residues. V was cut by 0 bases and J by 3 bases, with 9 bases left in between. Germline CDR1 is MNHEY and CDR2 is SVGAGI. CDR3 amino acids: CASSYSVGVYEQYF. Written as DNA, the CDR3 is TGTGCCAGCAGTTACTCAGTAGGAGTCTACGAGCAGTACTTC.

The chain links TRBV5-1 to TRBJ2-7, with D maybe TRBD1 (6 bases). V lost 3 bases and J lost 7, with 17 bases in between. Germline loops: CDR1 SGHRS, CDR2 YFSETQ. This CDR3 is built from 14 residues. This chain's CDR3 is CASSSLTGLGEQYF. The CDR3 DNA sequence: TGCGCCAGCAGCTCTCTGACAGGACTCGGGGAGCAGTACTTC.

The chain couples TRBV20-1 to TRBJ2-6; no definite D call. V was cut by 1 base and J by 0 bases, with 7 bases left in between. Germline CDR1 reads DFQATT; CDR2 reads SNEGSKA (reference sequence). The CDR3 extends over 15 amino acids. Here the CDR3 DNA reads TGCAGTGCTAGAGGGGATTCCTCTGGGGCCAACGTCCTGACTTTC. It yields the protein CSARGDSSGANVLTF.

The chain links TRBV30 to TRBJ2-1; tentatively, D is TRBD2 (5 bases). CDR1 is GTSNPN and CDR2 is SVGIG in the germline V gene (reference sequence). V dropped 5 bases and J dropped 2 bases, with 13 bases sitting between them. CDR3 length equals 14 residues. The CDR3 bases are TGTGCCTGGTACCTCGGAGGAACCTACAATGAGCAGTTCTTC. Translated, it gives CAWYLGGTYNEQFF.

The chain combines TRBV20-1 with TRBJ1-5; 8 nucleotides agree with TRBD1. The CDR3 length is 16 residues. Looked up from germline, CDR1 is DFQATT and CDR2 is SNEGSKA (reference sequence). Trimming at V came to 1 base and at J to 4 bases, leaving 9 bases not matched to a gene. The CDR3 nucleotides read TGCAGTGCTAGAGTCCCGGGGACAGGTCAAAATCAGCCCCAGCATTTT. Protein product: CSARVPGTGQNQPQHF.

J is TRBJ2-1 and V is TRBV10-3; 11 nucleotides match TRBD2. The V gene end was trimmed by 4 bases and the J gene end by 3 bases; junction bases not matched to a gene: 8. This CDR3 region has 17 residues. The germline gives CDR1 ENHRY, CDR2 SYGVKD. The CDR3 protein is CAISGGTSGAFYNEQFF. The CDR3 DNA follows: TGTGCCATCAGTGGCGGGACTAGCGGTGCGTTCTACAATGAGCAGTTCTTC.

The chain has TRBV6-2 or TRBV6-3 and TRBJ1-2; no definite D call. Trimming removed 2 bases at V and 6 bases at J, with 13 bases between. The CDR3 loop spans 14 amino acids. Germline CDR1 and CDR2: MNHEY and SVGEGT. The CDR3 DNA reads as TGTGCCAGCAGTTACCTACTTGGCAGAAATGGCTACACCTTC. It encodes CASSYLLGRNGYTF.

V and J are TRBV7-2 and TRBJ2-1, with TRBD1 matching over 11 bases. The germline CDR1 and CDR2 sequences are SGHTA and FQGNSA. J gave up 0 bases and V 1 base, and 2 bases lay outside the gene matches. The CDR3 extends over 17 amino acids. CDR3 protein: CASSLDGTGGSYNEQFF. CDR3 DNA: TGTGCCAGCAGCTTAGATGGGACAGGGGGCTCCTACAATGAGCAGTTCTTC.

With regard to this clonotype: A much larger clone lies one base from this, so it may be a read error. V and J are TRBV24-1 and TRBJ1-5; D not resolved. The germline V gene has CDR1 KGHDR and CDR2 SFDVKD. This CDR3 spans 14 amino acids. V shed 3 bases and J shed 3 bases, with 8 bases lying between them. CDR3 in DNA: TGTGCCACCAGTGATGTGTATAACAATCAGCCCCAGCATTTT. Translating gives CATSDVYNNQPQHF.

The chain uses TRBV4-3 and TRBJ2-1; maybe TRBD2 (5 bases). Germline values: CDR1 LGHNA, CDR2 YSLEER. The ends were cut back, 1 base at V and 7 bases at J, with 14 bases in the middle. CDR3 length: 15 amino acids. CDR3 region: CASSQGKRERNEQFF. Here the CDR3 DNA reads TGCGCCAGCAGCCAAGGGAAGAGGGAGCGGAATGAGCAGTTCTTC.

This clonotype has just a few counts. The chain recombines TRBV18 with TRBJ1-3, with D possibly TRBD1 on 6 matching bases. With 1 base removed from V and 4 bases from J, the gap between germline ends came to 8 bases. The germline V gene has CDR1 KGHSH and CDR2 LQKENI. CDR3 size: 14 residues. The CDR3 sequence is CASSPRGAGNTIYF. CDR3 DNA: TGTGCCAGCTCACCACGGGGGGCCGGAAACACCATATATTTT.

The chain employs TRBV11-1 and TRBJ2-4; D ambiguous. The V gene's germline CDR1 is SGHAT and CDR2 FQDESV (reference sequence). The V end lost 3 bases, the J end lost 6 bases, and 9 bases lay between the germline ends. CDR3 length: 13 amino acids. The CDR3 region is CASSLAMGNIQYF. The CDR3 coding sequence is TGTGCCAGCAGCTTGGCTATGGGAAACATTCAGTACTTC.

This clonotype has ten or more counts. The chain couples TRBV12-3 or TRBV12-4 to TRBJ1-5; tentative D call: TRBD1 (5 bases). This CDR3 is 14 amino acids long. V was shortened by 5 bases and J by 5 bases, with 13 bases between the two germline ends. The CDR3 loop reads CASSIDSFYQPQHF. The CDR3 DNA is TGTGCCAGCAGTATAGACAGTTTTTATCAGCCCCAGCATTTT.

This clonotype was observed many times. V is TRBV12-3 or TRBV12-4 and J is TRBJ1-5; D is undetermined. V gave up 6 bases and J gave up 6 bases, with 9 bases separating them. The CDR3 spans 12 residues. The CDR3 spells CASRAAGQPQHF. The CDR3, as DNA: TGTGCCAGCAGGGCGGCGGGTCAGCCCCAGCATTTT.

This clonotype occurred a few times. V gene TRBV11-2 combines with J gene TRBJ2-5; 10 bases match TRBD1. The V segment lost 2 bases and the J segment 4 bases; nucleotides outside the gene matches: 13. The CDR3 contains 18 residues. Germline CDR1 is SGHAT and CDR2 is FQNNGV. The CDR3 here is CASSLYAPRDRGRETQYF. Here the CDR3 DNA reads TGTGCCAGCAGCTTATATGCCCCACGGGACAGGGGTAGAGAGACCCAGTACTTC.

The chain uses TRBV6-5 and TRBJ1-5; D unclear. Trimming left V 6 bases short and J 2 bases short, with 11 bases between. This CDR3 has 14 residues. Germline-derived CDR1 and CDR2 are MNHEY and SVGAGI. DNA of the CDR3: TGTGCCAGCAGCCGACAAAAGGGCAATCAGCCCCAGCATTTT. Its protein product is CASSRQKGNQPQHF.